The clone carrying this TCR beta chain has only one observation. Its antigen remains unidentified. The entry originates in a study of T cell responses to AZD1222 COVID-19 vaccine. Study results and caveats: Most donors were white British, females outnumbered males, and clonal diversity was possibly underestimated. Unmutated variant regions are reportedly targeted by nearly half of spike-specific TCRs.

The method was immunoSEQ multiplex PCR; TCRdb's version includes in-frame clones alone and lacks a portion of them. Counted here are over 130,000 clones, 92% occurring once; the ten biggest clones make up less than 9.5%. With 6 bases removed from V and 9 bases from J, the gap between germline ends came to 21 bases. The germline gives CDR1 MNHEY, CDR2 SMNVEV (reference sequence). This CDR3 has 16 amino acids. The sample in question was peripheral blood, obtained 28 days after the second AZD1222 dose. This receptor was obtained from an adult who received the AZD1222 COVID-19 vaccine. This rearrangement joins TRBV27 to TRBJ1-6; perhaps TRBD1 as D (5 bases). CDR3 bases: TGTGCCAGCAGAGCCCCGGGACCGATGCAAATTTCACCCCTCCACTTT. Translating gives CASRAPGPMQISPLHF.